The TCR beta chain described here comes from a study of blood T cell repertoires in COVID-19. Profiled with immunoSEQ multiplex PCR; TCRdb holds only in-frame clones, not every one. The table has 150,000 to 200,000 clones, 70% to 90% seen once. CDR1 and CDR2 from the germline V gene are SGHKS and YYEKEE (reference sequence). The CDR3 spans 15 residues. Trimming removed 2 bases from V and 4 bases from J; junction bases left unmatched: 3. Material for sequencing was peripheral blood. This chain uses TRBV5-5 with TRBJ1-4; 9 bases map to TRBD1. The clonotype was recovered from a man between 60 and 70 years old with acute or convalescent COVID-19. As DNA, the CDR3 is TGTGCCAGCAGCTTTGGGGACAGGGATAATGAAAAACTGTTTTTT. Encoded protein: CASSFGDRDNEKLFF. The full variable domain, completed using reference TRBV5-5 and TRBJ1-4, is DAGVTQSPTHLIKTRGQQVTLRCSPISGHKSVSWYQQVLGQGPQFIFQYYEKEERGRGNFPDRFSARQFPNYSSELNVNALLLGDSALYLCASSFGDRDNEKLFFGSGTQLSVL.